The sequence of this TCR beta chain was determined in a study of cytomegalovirus exposure and HLA in healthy donors. A word on this clone: Its antigen remains unidentified.

Sequencing used immunoSEQ multiplex PCR; TCRdb keeps in-frame clones, though not all of them. The repertoire holds around 120,000 clones, 70% to 90% seen once, with under 2% in the top ten. Findings and caveats of the study: In the roughly 120 validation repertoires, a later analysis found that first-cohort TCR clusters tended to co-occur. Most TCR sequences were uncommon, yet certain public TCRs appeared in many donors. The study designated around 150 TCR beta chains cytomegalovirus-associated.

The receptor was isolated from a woman between 18 and 29 years old in good health and CMV-seronegative. The sequenced sample was PBMCs.

CDR3 sequence (DNA): TGTGCCAGCAGTCCGGGACTAGCGGGAGGCACCGGGGAGCTGTTTTTT. Protein product: CASSPGLAGGTGELFF. The V gene is TRBV27, the J gene TRBJ2-2; 15 bases are a match to TRBD2. Looked up from germline, CDR1 is MNHEY and CDR2 is SMNVEV (reference sequence). This CDR3 comprises 16 residues. V gave up 5 bases and J gave up 4 bases; unmatched junction bases: 2.